Included here is one T cell receptor (beta chain) sequence, with context. Deletions cut 1 base from V and 4 bases from J, with 11 bases between. CDR1 and CDR2 (germline): MDHEN, SYDVKM. The CDR3 has 15 amino acids. The sample originates from a study of shared clonotypes between healthy human individuals. CD4+ cells underwent separation, giving CD45RA+ naive and CD45RA-negative memory subsets. Original processing methods: Filtering differed, since immunoSEQ gave only junction sequences and no quality scores. Assay: immunoSEQ multiplex PCR; the TCRdb copy retains only in-frame clones and omits some. V, J and clone size are taken as reported in that table, and D and trimming were inferred from the DNA itself. The repertoire holds over a million clones, 75% to 85% seen once, with about 0.52% in the top ten.

The chain couples TRBV28 to TRBJ1-5; D gene uncertain. The source material was memory CD4+ T cells from PBMCs. Subset given: CD45RA-negative fraction. This sequence was found in a man between 18 and 35 years old in good health. Some clones in this sample may be carry-over from other donors' samples. This CDR3 reads CASSLLRQENQPQHF. DNA of the CDR3: TGTGCCAGCAGTTTATTAAGGCAGGAGAATCAGCCCCAGCATTTT.